This entry lists 30 T cell receptor beta chains sequenced from one sample in a study of metastatic and nonmetastatic thyroid tumors. TCRdb re-analyzed the PCR reads using MiXCR. The sample has tens of thousands of clones; 20% to 25% are singletons. Every patient underwent thyroid surgery untreated. Material: blood. The receptors come from a female donor with papillary thyroid cancer or a benign thyroid nodule (not recorded which). Some clones in this sample may be carry-over from other donors' samples.

The chain joins TRBV7-3 to TRBJ1-2, with unresolved D. The germline V gene has CDR1 SGHTA and CDR2 FQGTGA. The length of the CDR3 is 14 residues. The V and J ends lost 8 bases and 0 bases respectively, with 13 bases between them. The CDR3 DNA is TGTGCCAGCGGGGAGGGCTTAGCTAACTATGGCTACACCTTC. Translated: CASGEGLANYGYTF.

This clone was detected many times. The chain is built from TRBV7-2 and TRBJ2-1; 7 bases are shared with TRBD1. The V gene's germline CDR1 is SGHTA and CDR2 FQGNSA. Trimming at V came to 2 bases and at J to 9 bases, leaving 7 bases not matched to a gene. The CDR3 totals 14 residues. For the CDR3, the DNA is TGTGCCAGCAGCTTAAAAAGGTCAGGGGGTGAGCAGTTCTTC. Amino acids: CASSLKRSGGEQFF.

This clone showed up just a few times. The chain combines TRBV6-4 with TRBJ2-1; 8 bases match TRBD2. This CDR3 spans 15 amino acids. The germline gives CDR1 MRHNA, CDR2 SNTAGT. V dropped 0 bases and J dropped 8; count of bases not matched to a gene: 6. CDR3 amino acids: CASSDSIGRVDEQFF. CDR3 coding DNA: TGTGCCAGCAGTGACTCCATCGGGAGGGTCGATGAGCAGTTCTTC.

CDR3 in amino acids: CASSPPEDIYGYTF. The CDR3 nucleotides are TGTGCCAGCTCACCACCGGAAGACATCTATGGCTACACCTTC. This chain links TRBV18 with TRBJ1-2; the D is unclear. The CDR3 has 14 amino acids. Between the trimmed V and J ends, which lost 0 bases and 4 bases, there was a span of 9 bases. Germline assignment: CDR1 KGHSH and CDR2 LQKENI.

This clone has ten or more counts. This chain joins TRBV7-2 and TRBJ2-3; 8 bases agree with TRBD2. The germline CDR1 and CDR2 sequences are SGHTA and FQGNSA. With 4 bases clipped from V and 1 base from J, the junction kept 13 bases outside the gene matches. CDR3 length: 18 residues. CDR3 in DNA: TGTGCCAGCAGCTCCCGTAGCGGGATAGGTTATGGCACAGATACGCAGTATTTT. The encoded protein is CASSSRSGIGYGTDTQYF.

This clone was seen at least ten times. The genes are TRBV10-3 and TRBJ2-3, with a tentative D call TRBD1 (5 bases). From germline, CDR1 is ENHRY and CDR2 SYGVKD. This CDR3 is 14 amino acids long. V dropped 6 bases and J dropped 4 bases, with 14 bases sitting between them. CDR3 protein: CAIRGQGSADTQYF. CDR3 in DNA: TGTGCCATCAGGGGCCAGGGTTCAGCAGATACGCAGTATTTT.

This chain uses TRBV5-1 with TRBJ1-2, with 11 bases that match TRBD1. This CDR3 is 12 amino acids long. Germline CDR1 reads SGHRS; CDR2 reads YFSETQ. Losses at the gene ends were 3 bases for V and 8 bases for J; bases not matched to a gene: 0. The CDR3 sequence is CASSWTGGGYTF. Written as DNA, the CDR3 is TGCGCCAGCAGCTGGACAGGGGGCGGCTACACCTTC.

This clone was recorded at least ten times. The rearrangement uses TRBV2 and TRBJ1-2, with 8 bases lining up with TRBD1. This CDR3 spans 13 amino acids. CDR1 is SNHLY, CDR2 FYNNEI, per germline. The junction had 3 bases not matched to a gene; V was cut back by 3 bases and J by 6 bases. CDR3 region: CASSEDREDGYTF. CDR3 DNA sequence: TGTGCCAGCAGTGAGGACAGGGAAGATGGCTACACCTTC.

This clone was counted between two and nine times. The chain uses TRBV28 and TRBJ1-1; TRBD1 is a possible D gene (6 bases). With 4 bases removed from V and 10 bases from J, the gap between germline ends came to 16 bases. The CDR3 consists of 13 residues. Germline lookup yields CDR1 MDHEN and CDR2 SYDVKM. The CDR3 is CASSSHRTVRAFF. Written as DNA, the CDR3 is TGTGCCAGCAGTTCCCACCGGACAGTAAGAGCTTTCTTT.

This sequence joins TRBV20-1 and TRBJ2-1; 12 bases are shared with TRBD2. CDR3 length equals 17 residues. Germline V gene data show CDR1 as DFQATT and CDR2 as SNEGSKA (reference sequence). V was pared by 3 bases and J by 8 bases, with 14 bases of the junction left unmatched. The CDR3 nucleotides are TGCAGTGCTAGGGGGGCCGGAGGGACTAGCGGGCGGGATGAGCAGTTCTTC. Its protein product is CSARGAGGTSGRDEQFF.

The rearrangement uses TRBV20-1 and TRBJ2-5; the D call may be TRBD1 or TRBD2 (5 bases each). Germline V gene sequence: CDR1 DFQATT, CDR2 SNEGSKA (reference sequence). There are 12 residues in the CDR3. V lost 3 bases, J lost 12 bases, and 17 bases lay in between. CDR3 in amino acids: CSASVGEENEYF. DNA for the CDR3: TGCAGTGCTAGCGTGGGGGAAGAGAACGAGTACTTC.

This clone was seen only a few times. One junction end disagrees with the germline gene, perhaps due to a read error. J is TRBJ2-7 and V is TRBV28; 12 bases match TRBD1. This CDR3 comprises 16 residues. The germline CDR1 and CDR2 sequences are MDHEN and SYDVKM. The CDR3 loop is CAGRPLGTGGSYEQYF. In nucleotides, the CDR3 is TGTGCCGGCAGACCTTTAGGGACAGGGGGCTCATACGAGCAGTACTTC.

There are many counts of this clone. V gene TRBV29-1 combines with J gene TRBJ2-3, with D unclear. This CDR3 contains 12 residues. Germline CDR1 reads SQVTM; CDR2 reads ANQGSEA. V gave up 5 bases and J gave up 6 bases, with 12 bases separating them. This CDR3 is CSVSEVWDTQYF. The CDR3 nucleotides read TGCAGCGTTTCCGAGGTGTGGGATACGCAGTATTTT.

The chain carries TRBV28 and TRBJ2-7, with 7 bases identical to TRBD1. Germline V gene sequence: CDR1 MDHEN, CDR2 SYDVKM. V dropped 3 bases and J dropped 3; count of bases not matched to a gene: 29. The CDR3 runs 22 residues. CDR3 region: CASSFTLITGSRGRDQDYEQYF. The CDR3 region has the DNA TGTGCCAGCAGTTTTACATTAATTACGGGATCGAGGGGGCGCGACCAAGACTACGAGCAGTACTTC.

This clone was observed at least ten times. The chain couples TRBV27 to TRBJ1-3; D is undetermined. Between the trimmed V and J ends, which lost 0 bases and 5 bases, there was a span of 14 bases. The length of the CDR3 is 16 residues. The germline V gene encodes CDR1 MNHEY and CDR2 SMNVEV (reference sequence). The CDR3 nucleotides are TGTGCCAGCAGTTTATCCCCAGGACCAGCGCGAAACACCATATATTTT. Amino acids: CASSLSPGPARNTIYF.

This clone is categorized as medium-sized. This sequence joins TRBV6-1 and TRBJ2-2; D not certain. Germline assignment: CDR1 MNHNS and CDR2 SASEGT. The CDR3 loop spans 13 amino acids. V lost 6 bases, J lost 6 bases, and 11 bases lay in between. The CDR3 protein is CASRSPGAGELFF. DNA for the CDR3: TGTGCCAGCAGATCGCCAGGTGCCGGGGAGCTGTTTTTT.

Note on this clone: The junction and the germline gene differ at one end; a read error may be behind it. The rearrangement uses TRBV9 and TRBJ2-7; D could derive from TRBD1 or TRBD2 (6 bases each). Germline assignment: CDR1 SGDLS and CDR2 YYNGEE. The CDR3 contains 13 residues. CDR3 region: CASSSRTEGEQYF. CDR3 in DNA: TGTGCCAGCAGCTCTCGGACGGAGGGGGAGCAATACTTC.

This clone was recorded many times. This sequence may be a read error, since a much larger clone differs from it by one base. At the DNA level, this CDR3 is encoded by other sequences in the same sample as well. The chain employs TRBV28 and TRBJ1-1, with no clear D. CDR1 is MDHEN and CDR2 is SYDVKM in the germline V gene. CDR3 size: 15 residues. V lost 5 bases and J lost 0, with 13 bases in between. The CDR3 DNA is TGTGCCAGCAGTCTAAAGATGGGTATGAACACTGAAGCTTTCTTT. It codes for CASSLKMGMNTEAFF.

The V and J genes are TRBV6-1 and TRBJ2-7, with D maybe TRBD2 (6 bases). Trimming took off 8 bases at V and 7 bases at J, with 15 bases between the two ends. Germline loops: CDR1 MNHNS, CDR2 SASEGT. CDR3 length: 12 residues. The CDR3 here is CASYDSAGEQYF. Here the CDR3 DNA reads TGTGCCAGCTACGACTCGGCGGGGGAGCAGTACTTC.

This clone occurred many times. A clone one base away is much larger, so this may be a read error. The genes are TRBV28 and TRBJ1-5; D not certain. V gave up 5 bases and J gave up 10 bases, with 12 bases separating them. The germline V gene has CDR1 MDHEN and CDR2 SYDVKM. CDR3 length: 12 residues. CDR3 loop: CASSPPGHPQHF. In nucleotides, the CDR3 is TGTGCCAGCAGTCCCCCTGGCCATCCCCAGCATTTT. Variable domain in full (rest from reference TRBV28 and TRBJ1-5): DVKVTQSSRYLVKRTGEKVFLECVQDMDHENMFWYRQDPGLGLRLIYFSYDVKMKEKGDIPEGYSVSREKKERFSLILESASTNQTSMYLCASSPPGHPQHFGDGTRLSIL.

This clone was observed many times. V usage is TRBV7-9 and J usage is TRBJ2-7, with D unclear. CDR3 size: 15 residues. The V gene's germline CDR1 is SEHNR and CDR2 FQNEAQ (reference sequence). Between the trimmed V and J ends, which lost 5 bases and 3 bases, there was a span of 17 bases. Here the CDR3 reads CASSPPMERLYEQYF. The CDR3 DNA reads as TGTGCCAGCAGCCCGCCGATGGAGCGTCTCTACGAGCAGTACTTC. The variable domain in full, with the rest retrieved from reference TRBV7-9 and TRBJ2-7, is DTGVSQNPRHKITKRGQNVTFRCDPISEHNRLYWYRQTLGQGPEFLTYFQNEAQLEKSRLLSDRFSAERPKGSFSTLEIQRTEQGDSAMYLCASSPPMERLYEQYFGPGTRLTVT.

This clone was counted at least ten times. V and J are TRBV20-1 and TRBJ2-3, with D perhaps TRBD2 (5 bases). The CDR3 spans 15 residues. Trimming shortened V by 5 bases and J by 6 bases, and 21 bases separated the two germline ends. CDR1 and CDR2 (germline): DFQATT, SNEGSKA (reference sequence). For the CDR3, the DNA is TGCAGTGCTCGAACACTCTACGGGGTGGAGGATACGCAGTATTTT. Its translation: CSARTLYGVEDTQYF.

On this clone: At one end the junction does not follow the germline gene, possibly because of a read error. The chain is built from TRBV7-8 and TRBJ2-5; D perhaps matches TRBD1 (5 bases). The CDR3 contains 16 residues. Germline CDR1 reads SGHVS; CDR2 reads FQNEAQ. CDR3 loop: CARSWVSAGIQETKYF. The CDR3 coding sequence is TGTGCCAGGAGCTGGGTCTCGGCAGGGATCCAAGAGACCAAGTACTTC.

Ten or more counts support this clone. The chain uses TRBV10-3 and TRBJ2-6; D remains unclear. This CDR3 region has 15 residues. CDR1 ENHRY and CDR2 SYGVKD come from the germline V gene. The V and J ends lost 6 bases and 2 bases respectively, with 11 bases between them. The CDR3 loop reads CAISGTVAGANVLTF. CDR3 DNA sequence: TGTGCCATCAGCGGCACAGTCGCTGGGGCCAACGTCCTGACTTTC.

This clone was detected only once. This CDR3 reads CASSVTGTNSPLHF. CDR3 DNA: TGTGCCAGCAGCGTGACAGGGACCAATTCACCCCTCCACTTT. The chain joins TRBV9 to TRBJ1-6; 7 positions match TRBD1. The V and J ends lost 2 bases and 7 bases, in that order; junction bases with no gene match: 3. The CDR3 is made up of 14 amino acids. In germline, CDR1 is SGDLS, CDR2 YYNGEE.

This clone is deemed medium-sized. The V call is TRBV6-1, the J call TRBJ2-3, with 10 nucleotides matching TRBD2. This CDR3 region has 14 residues. Per the germline V gene, CDR1 is MNHNS and CDR2 is SASEGT. The junction had 0 bases not matched to a gene; V was cut back by 2 bases and J by 4 bases. CDR3 bases: TGTGCCAGCAGTGAACTAGCGGGAGCAGATACGCAGTATTTT. Amino acids: CASSELAGADTQYF.

This clone was counted many times. The chain joins TRBV11-2 to TRBJ1-1; no definite D call. The germline V gene encodes CDR1 SGHAT and CDR2 FQNNGV. The V end lost 2 bases, the J end lost 7 bases, and 8 bases lay between the germline ends. The CDR3 runs 12 residues. CDR3 nucleotides: TGTGCCAGCAGCTTACGGGCAGATGAAGCTTTCTTT. Protein sequence: CASSLRADEAFF.

This clone was seen at least ten times. The chain combines TRBV19 with TRBJ2-5; D is uncertain. Germline V gene sequence: CDR1 LNHDA, CDR2 SQIVND (reference sequence). This CDR3 contains 15 residues. V was clipped by 1 base and J by 0 bases, with 9 bases between them. The CDR3 nucleotides are TGTGCCAGTAGTATAGGGGTTGGGGACCAAGAGACCCAGTACTTC. Amino acid sequence: CASSIGVGDQETQYF.

In its sample, this clone was seen many times. This chain joins TRBV5-6 and TRBJ2-3; no reliable D call. V gave up 4 bases and J gave up 1 base, with 7 bases separating them. The V gene's germline CDR1 is SGHDT and CDR2 YYEEEE. The CDR3 has 13 residues. The CDR3 protein is CASSLDRTDTQYF. The CDR3 coding sequence is TGTGCCAGCAGCCTGGATCGCACAGATACGCAGTATTTT.

Turning to this clone: This may be a read error: a much more frequent sequence differs by one nucleotide. The V gene is TRBV27, the J gene TRBJ2-5; D gene unclear. This CDR3 region has 11 residues. CDR1 MNHEY and CDR2 SMNVEV come from the germline V gene (reference sequence). The CDR3 protein is CASSPGETQYF. CDR3 in DNA: TGCGCCAGCAGCCCGGGAGAGACCCAGTACTTC.